This T cell receptor (beta chain) was sequenced in a study of cytotoxic CD8 clonotypes in ibrutinib-treated CLL. Study overall: Partial responses numbered around 24 and complete responses 2; after a median around 68 months, roughly 15 stayed remitted and 12 progressed. Study-level findings and limits: Clonality went higher at ibrutinib response and then dropped back toward baseline at progression. Age-matched healthy donor levels were exceeded by baseline clonality, which tracked circulating CD8+ T-cell counts. On treatment, the uncommon public clonotypes contracted or remained stable.

In regard to this clone: Its antigen is not identified.

The method was immunoSEQ multiplex PCR; TCRdb's version includes in-frame clones alone and lacks a portion of them. Here the sample spans about 250,000 clones, under 75% being singletons. V lost 2 bases, J lost 7 bases, and 18 bases lay in between. In germline, CDR1 is MDHEN, CDR2 SYDVKM. The CDR3 runs to 16 residues. The sample was PBMCs, taken after 24 months of ibrutinib treatment. The chain uses TRBV28 and TRBJ2-1, with D maybe TRBD2 (5 bases). This receptor was obtained from a human donor with chronic lymphocytic leukemia. CDR3 sequence (DNA): TGTGCCAGCAGTTTAGGGCGGGCGGGTGCGAGGAATGAGCAGTTCTTC. Translated: CASSLGRAGARNEQFF.